A single sample gave rise to the 9 T cell receptor beta chains below, sequenced in a study of control samples from healthy donors and cancer patients. TCRdb keeps only in-frame clones here, not all; method: immunoSEQ multiplex PCR. The profile shows about 53,000 clones, around 87% of them singletons. The source material was PBMCs. The receptor source for this set is a man aged 55-75 years with head and neck cancer.

The gene calls are TRBV4-1 and TRBJ2-1, with D perhaps assigned TRBD1 or TRBD2 (5 bases each). Germline-derived CDR1 and CDR2 are MGHRA and YSYEKL. V gave up 5 bases and J gave up 0 bases, with 14 bases separating them. The CDR3 consists of 16 residues. CDR3 in DNA: TGCGCCAGCAGCTCCGGACTGGGGCGCTCCTACAATGAGCAGTTCTTC. Amino acid sequence: CASSSGLGRSYNEQFF.

V and J are TRBV6-2 or TRBV6-3 and TRBJ2-5; tentative D call: TRBD1 (6 bases). This CDR3 is built from 16 residues. Trimming stripped 0 bases from V and 3 bases from J, with 14 bases between. Germline V lookup: CDR1 MNHEY, CDR2 SVGEGT. CDR3 sequence reads: CASSYSYLQGEETQYF. The CDR3 DNA sequence: TGTGCCAGCAGTTACTCCTACTTACAGGGCGAAGAGACCCAGTACTTC.

This chain joins TRBV10-3 and TRBJ1-6; D gene ambiguous. Trimming took off 1 base at V and 7 bases at J, with 8 bases between the two ends. Germline CDR1 ENHRY, CDR2 SYGVKD. CDR3 length: 14 residues. CDR3 region: CAISEFQANSPLHF. The CDR3, as DNA: TGTGCCATCAGTGAGTTTCAGGCAAATTCACCCCTCCACTTT.

The chain links TRBV6-1 to TRBJ1-6; D might be TRBD1 (5 bases). V was shortened by 1 base and J by 9 bases, with 19 bases between the two germline ends. CDR1 is MNHNS and CDR2 is SASEGT in the germline V gene. The CDR3 covers 17 residues. The CDR3 bases are TGTGCCAGCAGTGAAGAAGTTGGGTGGTCAGGGAGTTCACCCCTCCACTTT. Translated: CASSEEVGWSGSSPLHF.

The chain employs TRBV28 and TRBJ1-6, with D perhaps matching TRBD1 (6 bases). Trimming left V 5 bases short and J 4 bases short, with 18 bases between. From germline, CDR1 is MDHEN and CDR2 SYDVKM. The CDR3 runs to 17 residues. Written as DNA, the CDR3 is TGTGCCAGCAGTAACGGGTGGCAGGGGCGATATAATTCACCCCTCCACTTT. It is translated as CASSNGWQGRYNSPLHF.

As DNA, the CDR3 is TGTGCCAGCAGCGAGAAGGGGGCTAGTTTCACTGAAGCTTTCTTT. Amino acids: CASSEKGASFTEAFF. The chain links TRBV2 to TRBJ1-1; 7 bases fit TRBD1. After removal of 6 bases from V and 4 bases from J, the junction contained 11 bases not matched to a gene. Germline V gene sequence: CDR1 SNHLY, CDR2 FYNNEI. The CDR3 totals 15 residues.

This clone was observed a single time. The chain links TRBV4-1 to TRBJ1-4; D not certain. This CDR3 has 13 residues. Germline V gene sequence: CDR1 MGHRA, CDR2 YSYEKL. The ends were cut back, 3 bases at V and 7 bases at J, with 9 bases in the middle. The CDR3 loop is CASSQARIEKLFF. The CDR3 DNA is TGCGCCAGCAGCCAGGCCCGGATTGAAAAACTGTTTTTT.

V is TRBV18 and J is TRBJ1-2; 7 bases align to TRBD1. The germline gives CDR1 KGHSH, CDR2 LQKENI. The CDR3 has 15 amino acids. After removal of 3 bases from V and 6 bases from J, the junction contained 10 bases not matched to a gene. The CDR3 DNA follows: TGTGCCAGCTCACCTAATACCATGACAGGGAATGGCTACACCTTC. Protein product: CASSPNTMTGNGYTF. Looking up the rest from reference TRBV18 and TRBJ1-2 gives the full variable domain: NAGVMQNPRHLVRRRGQEARLRCSPMKGHSHVYWYRQLPEEGLKFMVYLQKENIIDESGMPKERFSAEFPKEGPSILRIQQVVRGDSAAYFCASSPNTMTGNGYTFGSGTRLTVV.

This rearrangement joins TRBV4-2 to TRBJ1-4; 9 bases fit TRBD1. Germline values: CDR1 LGHNA, CDR2 YNFKEQ. This CDR3 is built from 15 residues. J gave up 5 bases and V 4 bases, and 5 bases lay outside the gene matches. CDR3 DNA sequence: TGTGCCAGCAGCCCCCCGACAGGGGGGAATGAAAAACTGTTTTTT. Translating it yields CASSPPTGGNEKLFF.